The present TCR beta chain was sequenced within a study of CD8+ T cells in alopecia areata. Background on the study: Tofacitinib administration to treated patients was oral, at 5 to 10 mg twice daily.

Study-level results: In lesional scalp, particularly from alopecia totalis/universalis, clonality was higher than in normal scalp. Normal skin contains resident alphabeta T cells, and these are also sequenced in scalp samples.

Once RNA had been extracted, it was reverse transcribed into cDNA to act as the sequencing template. Generated by immunoSEQ multiplex PCR, the TCRdb table keeps only in-frame clones and is missing some. The sample yields some 110,000 clones, about two fifths seen once. This clone was counted only a few times. Its antigen is not known. Trimming removed 4 bases from V and 6 bases from J, with 12 bases in between. CDR1 is LGHNA and CDR2 is YSLEER in the germline V gene. This CDR3 is built from 14 residues. The rearrangement links TRBV4-3 to TRBJ2-2, with a tentative D call TRBD2 (6 bases). The sequence derives from a human donor with alopecia areata. Sequencing was performed on CD4+ T cells sorted from blood. The CDR3 bases are TGCGCCAGCAGCCCCGTGGAGGGGTCCGGGGAGCTGTTTTTT. Translation: CASSPVEGSGELFF.